This T cell receptor beta chain was documented in a study of blood T cells in healthy people across ages. Study outcomes and limitations: Any conclusive comparison of naive versus antigen-experienced cells was prevented by using unsorted PBMCs. Greater diversity and more naive CD4+ cells were seen in long-lived donors than in aged donors.

Germline CDR1 reads DFQATT; CDR2 reads SNEGSKA (reference sequence). This CDR3 comprises 14 residues. V lost 2 bases and J lost 5; bases outside the gene matches: 6. Concerning this clonotype: Its specificity is unknown.

Every participating donor contributed 9.5 to 10 milliliters of peripheral blood through a draw. Primed by a sample-barcoded 5' primer and a J-beta primer mix, a second PCR proceeded for roughly 7 to 12 cycles. TCRdb independently ran MiXCR on the 5' RACE reads; one entry per CDR3 protein. The profile shows around 1.5 million distinct CDR3 sequences, 59% of them singletons. This receptor was obtained from a man between 18 and 35 years old in good health. The J gene is TRBJ2-7, the V gene TRBV20-1; 10 bases are a match to TRBD1. Material: blood. The DNA for the CDR3 is TGCAGTGCTAGATCCCCGACAGGGGGCCACGAGCAGTACTTC. Translating it yields CSARSPTGGHEQYF.